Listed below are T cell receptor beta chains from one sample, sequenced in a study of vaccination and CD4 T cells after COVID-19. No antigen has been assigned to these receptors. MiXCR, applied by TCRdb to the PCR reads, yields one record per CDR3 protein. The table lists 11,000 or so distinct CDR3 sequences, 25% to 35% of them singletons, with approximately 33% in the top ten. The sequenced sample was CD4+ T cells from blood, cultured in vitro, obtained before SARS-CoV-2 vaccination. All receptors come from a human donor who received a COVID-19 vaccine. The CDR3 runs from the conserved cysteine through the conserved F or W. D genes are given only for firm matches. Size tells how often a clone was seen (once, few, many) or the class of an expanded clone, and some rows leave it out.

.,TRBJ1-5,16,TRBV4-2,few,TGTGCCAGCAGCCAAGATCGTTGGGACAGCAATCAGCCCCAGCATTTT,CASSQDRWDSNQPQHF
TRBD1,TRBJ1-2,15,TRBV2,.,TGTGCCAGCAGTGAAGCCGGACAGGGTGACTATGGCTACACCTTC,CASSEAGQGDYGYTF
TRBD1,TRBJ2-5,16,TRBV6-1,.,TGTGCCAGCATCCTACTGCCGGACAGGCTCGAAGAGCCCCAGTACTTC,CASILLPDRLEEPQYF
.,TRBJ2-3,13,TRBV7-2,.,TGTGCCAGCAGCTCGCGGAACACAGATACGCAGTATTTT,CASSSRNTDTQYF
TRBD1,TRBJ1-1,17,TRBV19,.,TGTGCCAGTAGTATAGGGGTTCCCGGACAGGGCCGAATTGAAGCTTTCTTT,CASSIGVPGQGRIEAFF
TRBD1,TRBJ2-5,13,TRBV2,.,TGTGCCAGCAAGGGGGACAGTGGAGAGACCCAGTACTTC,CASKGDSGETQYF
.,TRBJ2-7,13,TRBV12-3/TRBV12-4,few,TGTGCCAGCAGTTTACGCGGTGGGTACGAGCAGTACTTC,CASSLRGGYEQYF
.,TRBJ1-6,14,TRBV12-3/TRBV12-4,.,TGTGCCAGCAGTCAACAGGGAAGGTACTCACCCCTCCACTTT,CASSQQGRYSPLHF
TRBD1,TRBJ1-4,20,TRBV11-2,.,TGTGCCAGCAGCTTAGGGGTCAGGGGGCGGGACAGGGTGCCTAATGAAAAACTGTTTTTT,CASSLGVRGRDRVPNEKLFF
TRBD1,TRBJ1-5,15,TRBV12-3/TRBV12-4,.,TGTGCCAGCAGTTTAGTCCAGGGGGTCAATCAGCCCCAGCATTTT,CASSLVQGVNQPQHF